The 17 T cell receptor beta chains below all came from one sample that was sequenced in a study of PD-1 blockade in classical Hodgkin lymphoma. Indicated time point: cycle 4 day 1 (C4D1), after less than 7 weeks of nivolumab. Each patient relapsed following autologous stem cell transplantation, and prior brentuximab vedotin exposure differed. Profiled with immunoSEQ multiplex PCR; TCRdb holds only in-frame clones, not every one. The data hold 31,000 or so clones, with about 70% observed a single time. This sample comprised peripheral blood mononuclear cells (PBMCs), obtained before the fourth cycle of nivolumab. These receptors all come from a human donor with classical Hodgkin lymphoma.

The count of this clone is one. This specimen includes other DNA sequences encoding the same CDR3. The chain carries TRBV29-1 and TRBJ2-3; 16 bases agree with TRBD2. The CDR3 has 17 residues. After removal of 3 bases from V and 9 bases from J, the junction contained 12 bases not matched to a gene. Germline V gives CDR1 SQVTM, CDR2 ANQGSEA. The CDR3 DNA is TGCAGCGTTGACACTCCGGGACTAGCGGGAGGGCCCCCCACGCAGTATTTT. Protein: CSVDTPGLAGGPPTQYF.

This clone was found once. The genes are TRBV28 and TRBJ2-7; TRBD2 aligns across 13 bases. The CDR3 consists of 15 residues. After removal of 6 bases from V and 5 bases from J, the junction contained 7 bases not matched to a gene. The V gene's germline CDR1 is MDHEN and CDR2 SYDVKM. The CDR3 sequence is CASRTSGRDFHEQYF. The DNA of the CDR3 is TGTGCCAGCAGAACTAGCGGGAGGGATTTCCACGAGCAGTACTTC.

Written as DNA, the CDR3 is TGTGCCAGCAGCCCCCCAGGGGGCTCCGGCGGGTTAGCCAAAAACATTCAGTACTTC. Its translation is CASSPPGGSGGLAKNIQYF. The J gene is TRBJ2-4, the V gene TRBV7-6; 8 bases align to TRBD1. Germline V gene lookup returns CDR1 SGHVS and CDR2 FNYEAQ. The length of the CDR3 is 19 residues. V lost 5 bases to trimming and J lost 0 bases; unmatched junction nucleotides: 15.

The CDR3 DNA sequence: TGTGCCAGTAGTATTGGCGCCTACACAGATACGCAGTATTTT. Protein: CASSIGAYTDTQYF. The chain couples TRBV19 to TRBJ2-3; D gene ambiguous. V was trimmed by 3 bases and J by 2 bases, leaving 9 bases between them. Germline V gives CDR1 LNHDA, CDR2 SQIVND (reference sequence). This CDR3 contains 14 residues. The variable domain in full, with the rest retrieved from reference TRBV19 and TRBJ2-3, is DGGITQSPKYLFRKEGQNVTLSCEQNLNHDAMYWYRQDPGQGLRLIYYSQIVNDFQKGDIAEGYSVSREKKESFPLTVTSAQKNPTAFYLCASSIGAYTDTQYFGPGTRLTVL.

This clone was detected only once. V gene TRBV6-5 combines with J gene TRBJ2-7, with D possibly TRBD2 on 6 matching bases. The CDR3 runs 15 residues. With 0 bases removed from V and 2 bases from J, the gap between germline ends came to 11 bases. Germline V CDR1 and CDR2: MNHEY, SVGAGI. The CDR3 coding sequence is TGTGCCAGCAGTTACTCCCGGGACTCAGCCTACGAGCAGTACTTC. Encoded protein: CASSYSRDSAYEQYF.

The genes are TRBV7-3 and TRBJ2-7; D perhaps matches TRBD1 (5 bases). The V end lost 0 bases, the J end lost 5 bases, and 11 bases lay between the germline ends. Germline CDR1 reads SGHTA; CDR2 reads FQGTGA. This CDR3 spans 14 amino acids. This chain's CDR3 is CASSLTAGAHEQYF. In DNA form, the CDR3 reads TGTGCCAGCAGCTTAACGGCTGGGGCCCACGAGCAGTACTTC.

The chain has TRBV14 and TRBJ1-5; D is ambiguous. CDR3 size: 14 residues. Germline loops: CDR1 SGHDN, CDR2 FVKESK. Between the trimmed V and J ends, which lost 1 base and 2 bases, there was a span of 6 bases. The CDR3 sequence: CASSQVHGNQPQHF. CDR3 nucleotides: TGTGCCAGCAGCCAAGTGCACGGCAATCAGCCCCAGCATTTT. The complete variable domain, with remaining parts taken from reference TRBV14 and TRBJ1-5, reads EAGVTQFPSHSVIEKGQTVTLRCDPISGHDNLYWYRRVMGKEIKFLLHFVKESKQDESGMPNNRFLAERTGGTYSTLKVQPAELEDSGVYFCASSQVHGNQPQHFGDGTRLSIL.

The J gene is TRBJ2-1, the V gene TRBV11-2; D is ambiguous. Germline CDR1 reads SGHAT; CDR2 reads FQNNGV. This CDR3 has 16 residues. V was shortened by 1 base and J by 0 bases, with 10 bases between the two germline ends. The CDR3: CASSLGAYSSYNEQFF. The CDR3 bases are TGTGCCAGCAGCTTAGGGGCCTACAGCTCCTACAATGAGCAGTTCTTC.

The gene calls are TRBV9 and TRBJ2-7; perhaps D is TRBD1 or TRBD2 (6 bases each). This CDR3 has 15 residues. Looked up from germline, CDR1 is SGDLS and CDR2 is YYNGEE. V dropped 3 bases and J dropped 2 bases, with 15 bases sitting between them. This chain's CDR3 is CASSALGGQAYEQYF. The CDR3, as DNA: TGTGCCAGCAGCGCGCTTGGGGGGCAGGCCTACGAGCAGTACTTC.

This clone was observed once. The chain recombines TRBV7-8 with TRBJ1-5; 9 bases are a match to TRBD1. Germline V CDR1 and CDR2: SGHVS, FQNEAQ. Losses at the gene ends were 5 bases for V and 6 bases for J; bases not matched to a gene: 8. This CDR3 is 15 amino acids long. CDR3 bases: TGTGCCAGCAGCAAAGGACAGGGGTTCGGTCAGCCCCAGCATTTT. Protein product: CASSKGQGFGQPQHF.

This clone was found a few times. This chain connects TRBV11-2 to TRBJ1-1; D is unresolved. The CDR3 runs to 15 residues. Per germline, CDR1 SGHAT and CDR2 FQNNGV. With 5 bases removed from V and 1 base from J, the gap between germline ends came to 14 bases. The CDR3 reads CASSPRGLRNTEAFF. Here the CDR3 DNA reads TGTGCCAGCAGCCCCAGAGGACTGCGGAACACTGAAGCTTTCTTT. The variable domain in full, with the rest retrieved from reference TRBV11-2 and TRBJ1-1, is EAGVAQSPRYKIIEKRQSVAFWCNPISGHATLYWYQQILGQGPKLLIQFQNNGVVDDSQLPKDRFSAERLKGVDSTLKIQPAKLEDSAVYLCASSPRGLRNTEAFFGQGTRLTVV.

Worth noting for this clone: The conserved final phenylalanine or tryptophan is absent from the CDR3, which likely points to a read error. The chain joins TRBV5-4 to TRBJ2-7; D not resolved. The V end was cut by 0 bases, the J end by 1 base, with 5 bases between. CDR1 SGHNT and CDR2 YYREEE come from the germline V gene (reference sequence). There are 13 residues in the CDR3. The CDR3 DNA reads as TGTGCCAGCAGCTTGGCCCTATCCTACGAGCAGTACCTC. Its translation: CASSLALSYEQYL.

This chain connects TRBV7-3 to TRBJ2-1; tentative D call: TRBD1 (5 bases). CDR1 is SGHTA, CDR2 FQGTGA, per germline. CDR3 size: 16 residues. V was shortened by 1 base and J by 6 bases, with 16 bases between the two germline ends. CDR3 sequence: CASSLIGGHSGNEQFF. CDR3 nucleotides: TGTGCCAGCAGCTTAATCGGTGGACATAGTGGCAATGAGCAGTTCTTC. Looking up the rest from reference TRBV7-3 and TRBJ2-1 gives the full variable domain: GAGVSQTPSNKVTEKGKYVELRCDPISGHTALYWYRQSLGQGPEFLIYFQGTGAADDSGLPNDRFFAVRPEGSVSTLKIQRTERGDSAVYLCASSLIGGHSGNEQFFGPGTRLTVL.

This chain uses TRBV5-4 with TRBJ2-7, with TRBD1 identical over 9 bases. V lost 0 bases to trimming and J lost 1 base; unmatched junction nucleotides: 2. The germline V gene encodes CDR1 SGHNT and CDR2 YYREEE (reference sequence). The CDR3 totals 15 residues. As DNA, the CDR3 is TGTGCCAGCAGCTTGGACAGGGGGCGATCCTACGAGCAGTACTTC. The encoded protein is CASSLDRGRSYEQYF. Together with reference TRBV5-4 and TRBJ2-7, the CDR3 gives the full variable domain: ETGVTQSPTHLIKTRGQQVTLRCSSQSGHNTVSWYQQALGQGPQFIFQYYREEENGRGNFPPRFSGLQFPNYSSELNVNALELDDSALYLCASSLDRGRSYEQYFGPGTRLTVT.

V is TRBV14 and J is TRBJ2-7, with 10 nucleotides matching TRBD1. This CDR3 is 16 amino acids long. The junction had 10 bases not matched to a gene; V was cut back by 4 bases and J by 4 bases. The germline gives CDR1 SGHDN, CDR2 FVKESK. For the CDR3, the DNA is TGTGCCAGCAGCCGATGGGGACAGGGGATGTCTTACGAGCAGTACTTC. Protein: CASSRWGQGMSYEQYF.

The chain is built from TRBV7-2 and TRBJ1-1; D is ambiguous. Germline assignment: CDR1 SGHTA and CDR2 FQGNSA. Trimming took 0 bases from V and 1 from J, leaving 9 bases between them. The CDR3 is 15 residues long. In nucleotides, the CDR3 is TGTGCCAGCAGCTTAGCAAGGGTCGGGAACACTGAAGCTTTCTTT. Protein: CASSLARVGNTEAFF.

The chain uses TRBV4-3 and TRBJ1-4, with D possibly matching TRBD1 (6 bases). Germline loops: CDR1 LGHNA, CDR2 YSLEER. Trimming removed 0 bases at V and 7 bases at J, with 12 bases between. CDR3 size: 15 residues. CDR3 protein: CASSQEGGPSEKLFF. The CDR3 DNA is TGCGCCAGCAGCCAAGAAGGGGGGCCTAGTGAAAAACTGTTTTTT.